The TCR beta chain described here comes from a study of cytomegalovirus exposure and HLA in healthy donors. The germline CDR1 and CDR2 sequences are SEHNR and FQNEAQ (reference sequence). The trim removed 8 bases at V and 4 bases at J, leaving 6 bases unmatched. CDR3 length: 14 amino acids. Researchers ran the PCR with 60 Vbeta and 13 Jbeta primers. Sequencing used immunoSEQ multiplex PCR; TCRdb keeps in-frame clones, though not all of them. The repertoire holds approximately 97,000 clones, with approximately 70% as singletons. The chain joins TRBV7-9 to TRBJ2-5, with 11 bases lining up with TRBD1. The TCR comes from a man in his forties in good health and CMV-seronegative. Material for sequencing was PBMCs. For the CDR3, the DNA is TGTGCCAGCGTAGGGGGGACAGGGGGAGAGACCCAGTACTTC. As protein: CASVGGTGGETQYF.